This T cell receptor (beta chain) was profiled in a study of T cells after yellow fever vaccination. Looking at the study overall: Fractions containing few cells were prepared with SMART-Seq v4 Ultra Low Input.

Findings and limits, study-wide: Among primary-vaccination clones, most reappeared after the booster, at around 97% for CD4 and 85% to 90% for CD8.

It was through 5'RACE template switching that TCR cDNA was made, with a universal primer site and UMIs added. TCRdb redid the calling of the 5' RACE reads with MiXCR, one entry per CDR3 protein. The repertoire has 80,000 to 100,000 distinct CDR3 sequences, 4.5% to 6% of them found once; the top ten carry over 40%. This clonotype was picked up a small number of times. Its target is unknown. From germline, CDR1 is MNHEY and CDR2 SMNVEV (reference sequence). This CDR3 has 14 residues. Trimming left V 6 bases short and J 9 bases short, with 18 bases between. The chain recombines TRBV27 with TRBJ1-5, with D unclear. The sequencing here drew on CD8+ T cells sorted from PBMCs, taken 10 days after the yellow fever booster vaccination. This TCR came from a man younger than 35 who received the YFV17D yellow fever vaccine. The CDR3 DNA is TGTGCCAGCAGCCTGCTAGGCGAATCAGGGCCCCAGCATTTT. The encoded protein is CASSLLGESGPQHF.